This T cell receptor beta chain originates from a study of chemoradiotherapy in HPV16-positive cancers. Study information: Candidate HPV-specific clones and shared TCR motifs came from a couple of HPV16-positive patients. Study results and caveats: Only a couple of HPV16-positive patients supplied the functional HPV-specificity definition. Candidate HPV-specific clones and E7-related TCR motifs grew in tumor during treatment.

In the case of this clone: What it binds is unknown.

Repeated repertoire sampling spanned the course of chemoradiotherapy. The repertoire was sequenced with immunoSEQ multiplex PCR; TCRdb's copy has only in-frame clones and lacks some. This sample yields 6,000 or so clones, of which roughly 90% are seen a single time; more than 1.5% belongs to the top ten. CDR3 length: 13 amino acids. With 9 bases removed from V and 7 bases from J, the gap between germline ends came to 18 bases. CDR1 is LNHDA, CDR2 SQIVND, per germline (reference sequence). The TCR sequence derives from a human donor with HPV-associated anogenital cancer. This specimen was blood, taken from a patient who underwent chemoradiotherapy. V and J are TRBV19 and TRBJ1-1, with a possible D match to TRBD1 (5 bases). DNA of the CDR3: TGTGCCAGCCTCCGGGGGAGTAAGGGTGAAGCTTTCTTT. It codes for CASLRGSKGEAFF.